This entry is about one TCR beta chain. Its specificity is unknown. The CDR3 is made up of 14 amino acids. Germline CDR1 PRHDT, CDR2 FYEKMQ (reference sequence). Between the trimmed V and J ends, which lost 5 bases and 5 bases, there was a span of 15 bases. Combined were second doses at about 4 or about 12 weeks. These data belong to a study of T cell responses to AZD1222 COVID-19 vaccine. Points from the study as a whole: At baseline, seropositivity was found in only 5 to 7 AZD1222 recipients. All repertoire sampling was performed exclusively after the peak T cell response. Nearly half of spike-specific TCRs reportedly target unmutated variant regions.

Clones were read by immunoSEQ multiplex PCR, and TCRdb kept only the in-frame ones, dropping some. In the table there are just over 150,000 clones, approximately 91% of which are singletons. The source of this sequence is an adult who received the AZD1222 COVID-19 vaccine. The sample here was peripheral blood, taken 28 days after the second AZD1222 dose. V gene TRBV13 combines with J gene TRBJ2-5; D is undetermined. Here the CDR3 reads CASSAINQRETQYF. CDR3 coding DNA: TGTGCCAGCAGCGCAATTAACCAACGGGAGACCCAGTACTTC.